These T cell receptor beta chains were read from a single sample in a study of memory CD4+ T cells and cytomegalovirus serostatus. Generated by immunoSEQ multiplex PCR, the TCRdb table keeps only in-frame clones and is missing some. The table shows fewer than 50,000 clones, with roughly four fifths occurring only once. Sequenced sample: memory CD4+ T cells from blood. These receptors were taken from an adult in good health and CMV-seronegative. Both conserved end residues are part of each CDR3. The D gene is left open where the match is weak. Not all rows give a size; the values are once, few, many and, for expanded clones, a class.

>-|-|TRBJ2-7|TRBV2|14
CASSELAGYYEQYF
TGTGCCAGCAGTGAATTGGCAGGCTACTACGAGCAGTACTTC
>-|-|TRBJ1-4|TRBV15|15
CATSRDVTLREKLFF
TGTGCCACCAGCAGAGATGTAACCCTAAGGGAAAAACTGTTTTTT
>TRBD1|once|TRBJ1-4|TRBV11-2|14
CASSLSDRVGKLFF
TGTGCCAGCAGCTTATCTGACAGGGTGGGAAAACTGTTTTTT
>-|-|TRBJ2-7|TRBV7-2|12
CASSRDRYEQYF
TGTGCCAGCAGCCGCGACAGGTACGAGCAGTACTTC
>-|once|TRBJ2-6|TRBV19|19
CASKHTQGSVPSGANVLTF
TGTGCCAGTAAGCATACCCAGGGATCGGTTCCCTCTGGGGCCAACGTCCTGACTTTC
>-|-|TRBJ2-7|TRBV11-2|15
CASSRAQEVTYEQYF
TGTGCCAGCAGCCGGGCCCAAGAGGTAACCTACGAGCAGTACTTC
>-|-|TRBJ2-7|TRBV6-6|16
CASRQLAARGRGEQYF
TGTGCCAGCAGGCAACTTGCTGCTAGGGGACGTGGGGAGCAGTACTTC
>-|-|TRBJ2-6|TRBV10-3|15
CAISESSSGANVLTF
TGTGCCATCAGTGAGTCGAGCTCTGGGGCCAACGTCCTGACTTTC
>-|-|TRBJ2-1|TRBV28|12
CASSRQYNEQFF
TGTGCCAGCAGCCGACAGTACAATGAGCAGTTCTTC
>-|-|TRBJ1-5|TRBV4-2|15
CASSPTRLGAQPQHF
TGTGCCAGCAGCCCAACGCGACTGGGGGCTCAGCCCCAGCATTTT
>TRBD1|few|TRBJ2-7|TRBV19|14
CASSISRGPYEQYF
TGTGCCAGTAGTATAAGCAGGGGGCCATACGAGCAGTACTTC
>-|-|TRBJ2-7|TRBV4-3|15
CASSRTVNDRYEQYF
TGCGCCAGCAGCCGGACAGTTAATGACCGCTACGAGCAGTACTTC
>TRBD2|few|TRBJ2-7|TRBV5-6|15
CASSRGTSDTYEQYF
TGTGCCAGCAGCCGTGGGACTAGCGATACCTACGAGCAGTACTTC
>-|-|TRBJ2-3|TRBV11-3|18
CASSLGRVWERNTDTQYF
TGTGCCAGCAGCTTAGGTCGAGTGTGGGAGAGGAACACAGATACGCAGTATTTT
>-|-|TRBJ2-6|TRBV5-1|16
CASSGDDLSGANVLTF
TGCGCCAGCAGTGGGGATGACCTCTCTGGGGCCAACGTCCTGACTTTC
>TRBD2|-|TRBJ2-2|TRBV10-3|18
CATMGWEGDRGNTGELFF
TGTGCCACCATGGGGTGGGAGGGTGACCGGGGGAACACCGGGGAGCTGTTTTTT
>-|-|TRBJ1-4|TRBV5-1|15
CASSLSGQSSEKLFF
TGCGCCAGCAGCTTGTCGGGACAATCGTCGGAAAAACTGTTTTTT
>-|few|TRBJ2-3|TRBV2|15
CASSEWVGFTDTQYF
TGTGCCAGCAGTGAATGGGTGGGATTCACAGATACGCAGTATTTT
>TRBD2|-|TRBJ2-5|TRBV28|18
CASAARITSGRGQETQYF
TGTGCCAGCGCCGCAAGAATCACTAGCGGGAGGGGCCAAGAGACCCAGTACTTC
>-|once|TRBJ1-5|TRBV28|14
CASGTGGQNQPQHF
TGTGCCAGCGGGACCGGGGGTCAAAATCAGCCCCAGCATTTT
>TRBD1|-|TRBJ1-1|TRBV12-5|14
CASGLGQGDTEAFF
TGTGCTAGTGGTTTGGGACAGGGCGACACTGAAGCTTTCTTT
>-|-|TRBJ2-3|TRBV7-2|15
CASSFADQPGLTQYF
TGTGCCAGCAGCTTTGCGGACCAACCGGGACTTACGCAGTATTTT
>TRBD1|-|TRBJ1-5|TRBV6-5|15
CASSRDSGSNQPQHF
TGTGCCAGCAGCCGGGACAGTGGAAGCAATCAGCCCCAGCATTTT
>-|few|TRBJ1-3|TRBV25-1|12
CASSFIGNTIYF
TGTGCCAGCAGTTTTATCGGGAACACCATATATTTT
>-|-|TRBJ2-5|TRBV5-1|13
CASRVERQETQYF
TGCGCCAGCAGGGTCGAGAGGCAAGAGACCCAGTACTTC
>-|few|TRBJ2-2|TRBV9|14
CASSPPTNTGELFF
TGTGCCAGCAGCCCGCCCACAAACACCGGGGAGCTGTTTTTT
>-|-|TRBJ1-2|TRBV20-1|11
CSASPNYGYTF
TGCAGTGCTAGTCCTAACTATGGCTACACCTTC
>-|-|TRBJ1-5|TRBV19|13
CASSAYPEQPQHF
TGTGCCAGTAGTGCCTATCCCGAACAGCCCCAGCATTTT
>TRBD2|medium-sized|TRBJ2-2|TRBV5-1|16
CASSLGTSGRTGELFF
TGCGCCAGCAGCTTGGGCACTAGCGGGAGGACCGGGGAGCTGTTTTTT
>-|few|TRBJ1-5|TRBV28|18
CASSLGSQGRGINQPQHF
TGTGCCAGCAGTTTAGGTTCACAGGGAAGAGGGATAAATCAGCCCCAGCATTTT
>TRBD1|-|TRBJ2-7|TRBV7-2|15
CASSLGGQGSYEQYF
TGTGCCAGCAGCTTAGGGGGACAGGGTTCCTACGAGCAGTACTTC
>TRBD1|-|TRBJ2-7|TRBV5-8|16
CASSLFEPGQRYEQYF
TGTGCCAGCAGCTTGTTCGAGCCGGGACAGCGTTACGAGCAGTACTTC
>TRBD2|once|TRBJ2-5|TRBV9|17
CASSVGLAAPGQETQYF
TGTGCCAGCAGCGTAGGACTAGCGGCCCCGGGTCAAGAGACCCAGTACTTC
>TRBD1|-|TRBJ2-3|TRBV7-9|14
CASSQIQGSDTQYF
TGTGCCAGCAGCCAGATACAGGGGTCAGATACGCAGTATTTT
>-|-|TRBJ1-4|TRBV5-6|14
CASSFKQTNEKLFF
TGTGCCAGCAGCTTTAAACAGACTAATGAAAAACTGTTTTTT
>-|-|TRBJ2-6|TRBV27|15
CASSFAPGGANVLTF
TGTGCCAGCAGTTTTGCGCCGGGGGGGGCCAACGTCCTGACTTTC
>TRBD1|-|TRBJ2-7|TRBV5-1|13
CASSLGTGYEQYF
TGCGCCAGCAGCTTGGGGACAGGGTACGAGCAGTACTTC
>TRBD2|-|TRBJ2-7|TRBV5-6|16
CASSLLAGTHSYEQYF
TGTGCCAGCAGTCTACTAGCGGGAACTCACTCCTACGAGCAGTACTTC
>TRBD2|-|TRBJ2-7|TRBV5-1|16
CASSSVGAGGTYEQYF
TGCGCCAGCAGCTCCGTCGGAGCGGGAGGTACCTACGAGCAGTACTTC
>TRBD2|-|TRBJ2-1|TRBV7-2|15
CASSLGLAGPSKQFF
TGTGCCAGCAGCTTAGGACTAGCGGGACCGTCCAAGCAGTTCTTC
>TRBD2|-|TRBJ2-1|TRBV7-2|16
CASSLAGGGSIFEQFF
TGTGCCAGCAGCTTAGCTGGAGGCGGGAGTATTTTTGAGCAGTTCTTC
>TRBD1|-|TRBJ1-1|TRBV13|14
CASSSYRGNTEAFF
TGTGCCAGCAGCTCTTACAGGGGGAACACTGAAGCTTTCTTT
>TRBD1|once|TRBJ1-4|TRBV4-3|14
CASSHDRGREKLFF
TGCGCCAGCAGCCACGACAGGGGGAGGGAAAAACTGTTTTTT
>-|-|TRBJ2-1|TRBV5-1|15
CASSLTLLVDNEQFF
TGCGCCAGCAGCTTGACTTTACTAGTAGACAATGAGCAGTTCTTC
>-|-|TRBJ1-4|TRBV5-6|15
CASSQKDWGRGKLFF
TGTGCCAGCAGCCAAAAAGATTGGGGGCGCGGAAAACTGTTTTTT
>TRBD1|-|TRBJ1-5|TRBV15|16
CATSRDRIFSNQPQHF
TGTGCCACCAGCAGGGACAGGATCTTTAGCAATCAGCCCCAGCATTTT
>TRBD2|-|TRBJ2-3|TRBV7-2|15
CASSPLAALKDTQYF
TGTGCCAGCAGCCCTCTAGCGGCCCTGAAAGATACGCAGTATTTT
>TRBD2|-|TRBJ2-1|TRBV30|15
CAWGRGGLAANEQFF
TGTGCCTGGGGTAGAGGGGGACTAGCGGCGAATGAGCAGTTCTTC
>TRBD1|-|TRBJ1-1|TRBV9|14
CASSTGQEDTEAFF
TGTGCCAGCAGCACCGGACAGGAGGACACTGAAGCTTTCTTT
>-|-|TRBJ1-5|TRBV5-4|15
CASSQDSGSNQPQHF
TGTGCCAGCAGCCAAGACAGCGGTAGCAATCAGCCCCAGCATTTT
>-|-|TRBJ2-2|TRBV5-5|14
CASSLGANTGELFF
TGTGCCAGCAGCTTGGGGGCCAACACCGGGGAGCTGTTTTTT
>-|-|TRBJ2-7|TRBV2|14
CASRRDLSSYEQYF
TGTGCCAGCAGGAGGGACTTAAGCTCCTACGAGCAGTACTTC